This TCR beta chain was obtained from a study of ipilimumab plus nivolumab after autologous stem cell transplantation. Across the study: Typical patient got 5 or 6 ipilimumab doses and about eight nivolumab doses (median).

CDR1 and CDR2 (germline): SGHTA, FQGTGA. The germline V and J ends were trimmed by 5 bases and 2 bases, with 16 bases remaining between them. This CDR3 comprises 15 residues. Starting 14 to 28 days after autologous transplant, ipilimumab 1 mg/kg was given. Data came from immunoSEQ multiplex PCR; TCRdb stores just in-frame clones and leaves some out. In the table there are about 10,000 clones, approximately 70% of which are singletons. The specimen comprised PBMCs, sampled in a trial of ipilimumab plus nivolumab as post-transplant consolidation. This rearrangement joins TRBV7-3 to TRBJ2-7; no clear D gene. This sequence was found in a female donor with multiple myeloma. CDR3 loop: CASSRGPTPPYEQYF. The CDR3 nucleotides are TGTGCCAGCAGCCGCGGTCCCACCCCGCCCTACGAGCAGTACTTC.